This T cell receptor beta chain comes out of a study of T cells in localized non-small cell lung cancer. In its sample, this clone was seen a few times. Using immunoSEQ multiplex PCR, the repertoire was profiled, and TCRdb retains in-frame clones only, with some absent. The sample has 45,000 to 55,000 clones, roughly 90% seen once. The CDR3 has 14 residues. Germline-derived CDR1 and CDR2 are SGHRS and YFSETQ. Trimming left V 1 base short and J 5 bases short, with 13 bases between. This TCR was sampled from a male donor aged 60 or over with stage III squamous cell lung carcinoma. This sample comprised peripheral blood, obtained before any cancer treatment. V and J are TRBV5-1 and TRBJ2-7; a weak D match, TRBD1 (5 bases). The chain's CDR3 is CASSLSKGINEQYF. In DNA form, the CDR3 reads TGCGCCAGCAGCTTGTCCAAGGGGATCAACGAGCAGTACTTC.